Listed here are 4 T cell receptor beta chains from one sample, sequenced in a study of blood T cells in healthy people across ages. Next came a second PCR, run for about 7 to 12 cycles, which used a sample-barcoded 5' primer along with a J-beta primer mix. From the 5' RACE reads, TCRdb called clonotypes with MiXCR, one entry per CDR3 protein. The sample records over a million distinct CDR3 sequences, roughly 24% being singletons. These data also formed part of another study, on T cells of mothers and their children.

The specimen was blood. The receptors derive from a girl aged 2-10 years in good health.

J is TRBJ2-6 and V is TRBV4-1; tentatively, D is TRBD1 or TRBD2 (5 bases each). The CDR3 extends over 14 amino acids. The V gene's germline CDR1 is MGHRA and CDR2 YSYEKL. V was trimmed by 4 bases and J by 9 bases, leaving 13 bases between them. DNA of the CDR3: TGCGCCAGCAGCCTCAGCCGGGACGGCAACGTCCTGACTTTC. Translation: CASSLSRDGNVLTF.

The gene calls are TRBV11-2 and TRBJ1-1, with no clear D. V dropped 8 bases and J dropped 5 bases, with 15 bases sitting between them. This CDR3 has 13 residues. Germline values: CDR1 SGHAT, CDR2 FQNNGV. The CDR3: CASRLIFATEAFF. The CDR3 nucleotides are TGTGCCAGCCGATTAATTTTCGCAACTGAAGCTTTCTTT.

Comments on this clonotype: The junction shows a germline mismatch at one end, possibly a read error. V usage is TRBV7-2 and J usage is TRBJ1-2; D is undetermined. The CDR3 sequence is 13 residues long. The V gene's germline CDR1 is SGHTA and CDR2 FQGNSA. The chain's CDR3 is CASSYGPFYGYAF. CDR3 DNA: TGTGCCAGCAGCTACGGGCCCTTCTATGGCTACGCCTTC.

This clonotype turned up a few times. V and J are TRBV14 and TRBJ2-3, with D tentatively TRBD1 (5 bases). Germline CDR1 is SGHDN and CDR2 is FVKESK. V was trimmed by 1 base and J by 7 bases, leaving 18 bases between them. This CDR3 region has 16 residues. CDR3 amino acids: CASSQGQGLFPYTQYF. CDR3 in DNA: TGTGCCAGCAGCCAAGGGCAGGGCCTTTTTCCTTATACGCAGTATTTT.